One and the same sample provided the 13 T cell receptor beta chains below, sequenced in a study of OX40 agonist ivuxolimab in advanced cancers. Sequencing was performed with immunoSEQ multiplex PCR; in TCRdb, only in-frame clones are kept and a portion is missing. The data contain some 80,000 clones, about nine tenths of them singletons. This material consisted of CD4+ or CD8+ T cells sorted from blood, taken in a trial of the OX40 agonist ivuxolimab. The origin of the receptors is an adult with an advanced solid tumor such as melanoma, head and neck, liver or kidney cancer.

The chain is built from TRBV11-2 and TRBJ1-5; D unclear. CDR1 and CDR2 from the germline V gene are SGHAT and FQNNGV. Trimming left V 4 bases short and J 1 base short, with 11 bases between. This CDR3 has 15 residues. DNA of the CDR3: TGTGCCAGCAGCTGGGGAGGGCAGAGCAATCAGCCCCAGCATTTT. Its translation is CASSWGGQSNQPQHF.

This chain links TRBV28 with TRBJ1-2; TRBD1 matches 10 bases. Germline CDR1 reads MDHEN; CDR2 reads SYDVKM. CDR3 length equals 15 residues. The V and J ends lost 5 bases and 6 bases, in that order; junction bases with no gene match: 9. The CDR3 loop is CASSPDRGLVDGYTF. In DNA, the CDR3 is TGTGCCAGCAGTCCTGACAGGGGGCTAGTCGATGGCTACACCTTC.

This chain links TRBV30 with TRBJ2-5; D call uncertain. Germline CDR1 GTSNPN, CDR2 SVGIG (reference sequence). This CDR3 has 14 residues. Trimming cost V 5 bases and J 3 bases, with 16 bases left between them. The CDR3 nucleotides are TGTGCCTGGGGCCAGCTTCAGCTAGAAGAGACCCAGTACTTC. This translates into CAWGQLQLEETQYF.

The rearrangement joins TRBV10-3 to TRBJ2-1; D not resolved. The ends were cut back, 10 bases at V and 4 bases at J, with 20 bases in the middle. Germline loops: CDR1 ENHRY, CDR2 SYGVKD. The CDR3 spans 15 residues. CDR3 DNA sequence: TGTGCCACCTCTCCCGCCGTTGACATTTACAATGAGCAGTTCTTC. Translated, it gives CATSPAVDIYNEQFF.

V and J are TRBV11-1 and TRBJ2-5, with 8 bases matching TRBD2. V was clipped by 4 bases and J by 2 bases; unmatched bases: 9. Per germline, CDR1 SGHAT and CDR2 FQDESV (reference sequence). CDR3 length equals 16 residues. As DNA, the CDR3 is TGTGCCAGCAGCTCCCGACCGGGACTAGAACAAGAGACCCAGTACTTC. Amino acid sequence: CASSSRPGLEQETQYF.

The chain combines TRBV13 with TRBJ2-2; possibly TRBD1 or TRBD2 for D (5 bases each). With 0 bases removed from V and 7 bases from J, the gap between germline ends came to 12 bases. The CDR3 consists of 15 residues. The germline V gene has CDR1 PRHDT and CDR2 FYEKMQ (reference sequence). The DNA of the CDR3 is TGTGCCAGCAGCTTAGGAGAGGCGAGGGGCGGGGAGCTGTTTTTT. Translation: CASSLGEARGGELFF. Complete variable domain (other parts from reference TRBV13 and TRBJ2-2): AAGVIQSPRHLIKEKRETATLKCYPIPRHDTVYWYQQGPGQDPQFLISFYEKMQSDKGSIPDRFSAQQFSDYHSELNMSSLELGDSALYFCASSLGEARGGELFFGEGSRLTVL.

V is TRBV14 and J is TRBJ1-1; no firm D call. The CDR3 is 14 amino acids. V shed 1 base and J shed 6 bases, with 12 bases lying between them. Germline CDR1 reads SGHDN; CDR2 reads FVKESK. The CDR3 region has the DNA TGTGCCAGCAGCCAAGGTCTCACAAGGGCTGAAGCTTTCTTT. This gives the protein CASSQGLTRAEAFF.

The genes are TRBV5-4 and TRBJ2-7; 12 bases line up with TRBD2. CDR1 is SGHNT, CDR2 YYREEE, per germline (reference sequence). V lost 7 bases, J lost 4 bases, and 9 bases stayed unmatched. This CDR3 has 15 residues. Here the CDR3 reads CASQLMTSGSYEQYF. For the CDR3, the DNA is TGTGCCAGCCAGCTTATGACTAGCGGGAGTTACGAGCAGTACTTC. The full variable domain, its missing parts supplied by reference TRBV5-4 and TRBJ2-7, is ETGVTQSPTHLIKTRGQQVTLRCSSQSGHNTVSWYQQALGQGPQFIFQYYREEENGRGNFPPRFSGLQFPNYSSELNVNALELDDSALYLCASQLMTSGSYEQYFGPGTRLTVT.

This clone was seen only once. The chain is built from TRBV11-3 and TRBJ2-1, with D perhaps TRBD1 (6 bases). The CDR3 covers 14 residues. Trimming cost V 0 bases and J 7 bases, with 10 bases left between them. The germline V gene encodes CDR1 SGHNT and CDR2 YENEEA. CDR3 DNA sequence: TGTGCCAGCAGCTTAGAGGGGACAACTAATGAGCAGTTCTTC. This gives the protein CASSLEGTTNEQFF.

The genes are TRBV14 and TRBJ2-2, with a possible D match to TRBD1 (6 bases). The germline V and J ends were trimmed by 4 bases and 4 bases, with 10 bases remaining between them. Germline CDR1 reads SGHDN; CDR2 reads FVKESK. The CDR3 length is 14 residues. CDR3 coding DNA: TGTGCCAGCAGCCTGGGGGCGGGCACCGGGGAGCTGTTTTTT. It translates to CASSLGAGTGELFF.

The chain has TRBV15 and TRBJ2-7; D not resolved. Germline V lookup: CDR1 LNHNV, CDR2 YYDKDF (reference sequence). The CDR3 sequence is 12 residues long. The V gene lost 3 bases and the J gene lost 5 bases, with 8 bases spanning the gap. DNA of the CDR3: TGTGCCACCAGCAGTCGGAACGACGAGCAGTACTTC. Its protein product is CATSSRNDEQYF.

The chain links TRBV20-1 to TRBJ1-1; D unclear. Trimming took off 5 bases at V and 6 bases at J, with 10 bases between the two ends. Per the germline V gene, CDR1 is DFQATT and CDR2 is SNEGSKA (reference sequence). There are 11 residues in the CDR3. The CDR3 DNA follows: TGCAGTGCTCGGACGAGGGCTGAAGCTTTCTTT. Translated, it gives CSARTRAEAFF.

Note on this clone: Different DNA sequences within this sample yield the same CDR3. The V call is TRBV11-3, the J call TRBJ2-1; a possible D gene is TRBD1 (6 bases). The ends were cut back, 1 base at V and 1 base at J, with 8 bases in the middle. CDR1 is SGHNT, CDR2 YENEEA, per germline. The length of the CDR3 is 15 residues. CDR3 nucleotide sequence: TGTGCCAGCAGCTTAGGGCAGGGGTCCTACAATGAGCAGTTCTTC. This sequence encodes CASSLGQGSYNEQFF.